The clone carrying this T cell receptor beta chain turned up a few times. Its specificity is not known. cDNA carried unique molecular identifiers, and a universal primer site was added by template switching. Using its own MiXCR run on the 5' RACE reads, TCRdb lists one record per CDR3 protein. The table shows hundreds of thousands of distinct CDR3 sequences, with roughly 8.6% occurring only once. The sample is drawn from a study of identical twins. V was pared by 4 bases and J by 3 bases, with 13 bases between. The CDR3 is 16 amino acids. Germline assignment: CDR1 MDHEN and CDR2 SYDVKM. Findings and limits, study-wide: Sequences that were out-of-frame, alpha and twin-shared displayed an excess of low generation probability.

The sample was also reused in another study, on yellow fever vaccine responses in identical twins. From that study: Twin vaccine T cell responses reportedly seemed partly convergent, partly personalized.

This receptor was identified in a woman between 18 and 29 years old in good health. The sample comprised memory (CD45RO+) T cells sorted from blood. The genes are TRBV28 and TRBJ2-6; D is perhaps TRBD1 (5 bases). In DNA form, the CDR3 reads TGTGCCAGCAGTTCCCCCCCAGGGTTTGGGGCCAACGTCCTGACTTTC. Residues: CASSSPPGFGANVLTF.